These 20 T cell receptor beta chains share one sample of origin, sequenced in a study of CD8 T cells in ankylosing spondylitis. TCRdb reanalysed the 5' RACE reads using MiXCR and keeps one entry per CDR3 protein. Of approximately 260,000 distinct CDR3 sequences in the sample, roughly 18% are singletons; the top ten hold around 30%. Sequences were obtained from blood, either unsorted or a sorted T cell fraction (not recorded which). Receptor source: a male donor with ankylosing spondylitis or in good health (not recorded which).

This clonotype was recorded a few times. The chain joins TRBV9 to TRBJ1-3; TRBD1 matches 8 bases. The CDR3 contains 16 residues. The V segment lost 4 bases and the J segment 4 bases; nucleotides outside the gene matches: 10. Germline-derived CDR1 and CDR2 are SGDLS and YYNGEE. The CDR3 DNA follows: TGTGCCAGCAGCTCGGCTGTGACAGGGGTAGGAAACACCATATATTTT. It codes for CASSSAVTGVGNTIYF. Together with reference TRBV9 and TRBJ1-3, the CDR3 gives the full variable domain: DSGVTQTPKHLITATGQRVTLRCSPRSGDLSVYWYQQSLDQGLQFLIQYYNGEERAKGNILERFSAQQFPDLHSELNLSSLELGDSALYFCASSSAVTGVGNTIYFGEGSWLTVV.

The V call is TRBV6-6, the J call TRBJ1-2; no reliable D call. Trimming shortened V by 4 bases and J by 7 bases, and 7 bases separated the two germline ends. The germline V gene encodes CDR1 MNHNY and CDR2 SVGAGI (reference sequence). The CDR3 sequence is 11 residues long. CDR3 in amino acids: CASSFERGYTF. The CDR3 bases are TGTGCCAGCAGTTTCGAGCGTGGCTACACCTTC.

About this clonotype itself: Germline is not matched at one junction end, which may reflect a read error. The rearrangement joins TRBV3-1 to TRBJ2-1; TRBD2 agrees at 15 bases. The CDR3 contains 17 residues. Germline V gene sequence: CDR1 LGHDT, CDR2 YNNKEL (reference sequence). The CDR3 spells CASSKEGTSGRYNEQFF. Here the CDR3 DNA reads TGTGCCAGCAGCAAAGAGGGGACTAGCGGGAGGTACAATGAGCAGTTCTTC.

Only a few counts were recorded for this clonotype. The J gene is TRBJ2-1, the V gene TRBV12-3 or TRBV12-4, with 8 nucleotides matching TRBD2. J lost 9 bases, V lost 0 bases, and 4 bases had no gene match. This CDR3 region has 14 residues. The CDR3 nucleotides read TGTGCCAGCAGTTTAGCCGGGACTAGGGGTGAGCAGTTCTTC. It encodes CASSLAGTRGEQFF.

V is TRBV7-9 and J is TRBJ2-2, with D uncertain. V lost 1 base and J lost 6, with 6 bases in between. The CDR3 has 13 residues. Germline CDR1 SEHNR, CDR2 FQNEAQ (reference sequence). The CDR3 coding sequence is TGTGCCAGCAGCTTAGTGTGGTCCGGGGAGCTGTTTTTT. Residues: CASSLVWSGELFF.

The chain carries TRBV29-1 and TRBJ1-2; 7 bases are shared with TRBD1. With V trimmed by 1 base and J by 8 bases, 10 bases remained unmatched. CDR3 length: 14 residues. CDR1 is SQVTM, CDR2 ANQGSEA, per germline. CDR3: CSVEGPTGEGGYTF. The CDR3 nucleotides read TGCAGCGTTGAAGGACCTACAGGGGAAGGCGGCTACACCTTC.

CDR3 protein: CASSQGSSRSNQPQHF. The CDR3 DNA sequence: TGCGCCAGCAGCCAAGGATCTTCGCGGAGCAATCAGCCCCAGCATTTT. V and J are TRBV4-1 and TRBJ1-5; D gene unclear. Germline lookup yields CDR1 MGHRA and CDR2 YSYEKL. The ends were cut back, 1 base at V and 1 base at J, with 11 bases in the middle. The CDR3 runs 16 residues.

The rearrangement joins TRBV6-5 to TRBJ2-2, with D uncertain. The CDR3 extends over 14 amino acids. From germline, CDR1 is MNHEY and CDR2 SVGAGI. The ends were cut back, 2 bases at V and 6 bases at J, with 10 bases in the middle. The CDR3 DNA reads TGTGCCAGCAGTTACGGAGTAGGATCCGGGGAGCTGTTTTTT. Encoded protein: CASSYGVGSGELFF.

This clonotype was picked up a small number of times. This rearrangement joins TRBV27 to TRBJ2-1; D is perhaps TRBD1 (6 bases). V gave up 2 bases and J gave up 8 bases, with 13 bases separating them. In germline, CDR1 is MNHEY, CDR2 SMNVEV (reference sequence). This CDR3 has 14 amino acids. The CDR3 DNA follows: TGTGCCAGCAGTTTAATGGGGGCGGTCGATGAGCAGTTCTTC. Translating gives CASSLMGAVDEQFF.

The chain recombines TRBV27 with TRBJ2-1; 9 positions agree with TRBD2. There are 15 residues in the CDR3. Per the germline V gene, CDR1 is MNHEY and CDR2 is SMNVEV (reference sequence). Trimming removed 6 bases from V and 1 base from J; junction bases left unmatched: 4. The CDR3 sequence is CASRIAGVSYNEQFF. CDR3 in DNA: TGTGCCAGCAGAATAGCGGGAGTGTCCTACAATGAGCAGTTCTTC.

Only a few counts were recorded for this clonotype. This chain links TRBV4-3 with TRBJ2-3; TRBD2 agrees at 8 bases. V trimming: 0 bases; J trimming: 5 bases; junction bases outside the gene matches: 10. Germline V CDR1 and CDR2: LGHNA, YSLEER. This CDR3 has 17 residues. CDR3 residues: CASSQDLERELVDTQYF. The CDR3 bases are TGCGCCAGCAGCCAAGATTTGGAGCGGGAGTTGGTAGATACGCAGTATTTT.

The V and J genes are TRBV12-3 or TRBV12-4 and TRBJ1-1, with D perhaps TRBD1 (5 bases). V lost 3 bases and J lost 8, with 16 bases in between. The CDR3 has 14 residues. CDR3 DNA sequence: TGTGCCAGCAGTTTGGCCAGGGCTTGGGCCGAAGCTTTCTTT. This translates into CASSLARAWAEAFF.

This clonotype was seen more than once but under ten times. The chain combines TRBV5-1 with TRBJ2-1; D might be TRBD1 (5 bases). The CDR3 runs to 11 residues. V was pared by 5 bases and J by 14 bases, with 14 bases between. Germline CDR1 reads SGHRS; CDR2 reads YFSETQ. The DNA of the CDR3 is TGCGCCAGCAGTCGTGGGTCAGGGAAGTTCTTC. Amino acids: CASSRGSGKFF.

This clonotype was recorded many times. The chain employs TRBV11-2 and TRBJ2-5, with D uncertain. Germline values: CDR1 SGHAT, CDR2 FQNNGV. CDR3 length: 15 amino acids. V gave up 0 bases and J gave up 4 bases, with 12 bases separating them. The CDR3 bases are TGTGCCAGCAGCTTAGAGTGGTTGTCGAGAGAGACCCAGTACTTC. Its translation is CASSLEWLSRETQYF.

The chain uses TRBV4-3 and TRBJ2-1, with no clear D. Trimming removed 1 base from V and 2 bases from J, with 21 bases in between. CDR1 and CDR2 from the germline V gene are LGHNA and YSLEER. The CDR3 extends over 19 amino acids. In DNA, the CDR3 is TGCGCCAGCAGCCAAGCAACTTATGCCTCATCACCAACCTACAATGAGCAGTTCTTC. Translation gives CASSQATYASSPTYNEQFF.

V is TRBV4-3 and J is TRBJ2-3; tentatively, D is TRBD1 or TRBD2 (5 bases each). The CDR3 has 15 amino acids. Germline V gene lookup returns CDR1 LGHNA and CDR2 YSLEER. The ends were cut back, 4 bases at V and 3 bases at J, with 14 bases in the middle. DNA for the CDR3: TGCGCCAGCAGCCGGGACGGTGAGGAGACAGATACGCAGTATTTT. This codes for CASSRDGEETDTQYF.

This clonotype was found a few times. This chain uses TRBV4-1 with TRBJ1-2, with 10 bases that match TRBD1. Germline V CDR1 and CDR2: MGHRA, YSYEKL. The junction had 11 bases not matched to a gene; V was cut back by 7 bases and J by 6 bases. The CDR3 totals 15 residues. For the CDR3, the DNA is TGCGCCAGCACTCCAAGATTCGGGACAGGGGATGGCTACACCTTC. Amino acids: CASTPRFGTGDGYTF.

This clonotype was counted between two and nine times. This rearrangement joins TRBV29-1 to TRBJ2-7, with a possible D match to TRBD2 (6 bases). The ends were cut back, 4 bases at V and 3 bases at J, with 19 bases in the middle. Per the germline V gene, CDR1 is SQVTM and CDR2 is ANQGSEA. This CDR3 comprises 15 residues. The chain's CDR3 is CSVGESGLGNYEQYF. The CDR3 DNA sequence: TGCAGCGTTGGAGAATCGGGACTCGGAAACTACGAGCAGTACTTC.

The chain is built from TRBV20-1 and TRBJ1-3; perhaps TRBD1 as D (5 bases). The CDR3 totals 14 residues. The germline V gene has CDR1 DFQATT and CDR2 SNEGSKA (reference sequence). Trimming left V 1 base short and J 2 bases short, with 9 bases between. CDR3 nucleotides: TGCAGTGCTAGAGTTCAGGGAACTGGAAACACCATATATTTT. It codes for CSARVQGTGNTIYF.

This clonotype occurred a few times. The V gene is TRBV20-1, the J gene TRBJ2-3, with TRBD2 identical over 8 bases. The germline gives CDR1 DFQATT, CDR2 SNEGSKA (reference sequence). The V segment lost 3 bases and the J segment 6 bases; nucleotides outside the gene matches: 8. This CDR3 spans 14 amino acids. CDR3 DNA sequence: TGCAGTGCTAGGCCAGCGGGAGTGCTGGATACGCAGTATTTT. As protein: CSARPAGVLDTQYF.